This T cell receptor beta chain is drawn from a study of blood T cells in healthy people across ages. Study results and caveats: Researchers said unsorted PBMCs prevented a conclusive naive versus antigen-experienced comparison.

Investigators took roughly 10 milliliters of peripheral blood from every donor. Isolation of PBMCs gave at least 7 million cells per sample. The CDR3 sequence is 12 residues long. The V end was cut by 0 bases, the J end by 13 bases, with 11 bases between. Per the germline V gene, CDR1 is LGHNA and CDR2 is YNFKEQ. This clonotype was found once. No antigen is known for it. Then a second PCR, running roughly 7 to 11 cycles, was carried out with a sample-barcoded 5' primer and a J-beta primer mix. One entry per CDR3 protein results from TCRdb running MiXCR on the 5' RACE reads. The repertoire has about a million distinct CDR3 sequences, roughly 52% of them found once; the top ten carry about an eighth.

Specimen: blood. The source is a man aged 25 to 40 in good health. This chain connects TRBV4-2 to TRBJ2-3; perhaps D is TRBD1 or TRBD2 (5 bases each). CDR3 region: CASSQDPGRKYF. CDR3 coding DNA: TGTGCCAGCAGCCAAGATCCGGGACGGAAGTATTTT.